Shown below are 5 T cell receptor beta chains from a single sample sequenced in a study of identical twins. TCRdb analysed the 5' RACE reads with MiXCR anew, one entry per CDR3 protein. The sample carries approximately 230,000 distinct CDR3 sequences, around an eighth recorded once. Sample: memory (CD45RO+) T cells sorted from blood. These receptors all stem from a woman aged 18-30 years in good health.

V gene TRBV6-4 combines with J gene TRBJ1-6, with D perhaps matching TRBD1 (6 bases). Per the germline V gene, CDR1 is MRHNA and CDR2 is SNTAGT. CDR3 length equals 13 residues. V was cut by 9 bases and J by 7 bases, with 13 bases left in between. CDR3 protein: CASRQAGNSPLHF. The CDR3 DNA reads TGTGCCAGTAGACAGGCGGGGAATTCACCCCTCCACTTT.

The V call is TRBV12-3 or TRBV12-4, the J call TRBJ2-2; 7 bases fit TRBD2. The CDR3 runs 17 residues. The trim removed 4 bases at V and 1 base at J, leaving 9 bases unmatched. DNA of the CDR3: TGTGCCAGCAGTTCGTCGAGCGGGACCCTGAACACCGGGGAGCTGTTTTTT. Its translation is CASSSSSGTLNTGELFF.

This clonotype was detected a few times. The chain combines TRBV20-1 with TRBJ2-7; a weak D match, TRBD1 (6 bases). Germline V gene lookup returns CDR1 DFQATT and CDR2 SNEGSKA (reference sequence). CDR3 size: 11 residues. V gave up 6 bases and J gave up 5 bases, with 11 bases separating them. The CDR3 is CSAQGYNEQYF. CDR3 sequence (DNA): TGCAGTGCCCAGGGGTACAACGAGCAGTACTTC.

This clonotype has only a few counts. The rearrangement joins TRBV10-3 to TRBJ2-1; a possible D gene is TRBD1 (6 bases). Trimming removed 3 bases from V and 4 bases from J, with 13 bases in between. The germline V gene has CDR1 ENHRY and CDR2 SYGVKD. The CDR3 sequence is 15 residues long. CDR3 bases: TGTGCCATCAGTGATCCCCAGGGGCCTTACAATGAGCAGTTCTTC. Translated, it gives CAISDPQGPYNEQFF.

As regards this clonotype: A much more abundant neighbour one base away suggests this may be a read error. This chain joins TRBV20-1 and TRBJ2-3, with D possibly called TRBD1 or TRBD2 (7 bases each). The germline gives CDR1 DFQATT, CDR2 SNEGSKA (reference sequence). The CDR3 has 13 amino acids. The CDR3 DNA reads TGCAGTGTCAGAAGGGGGCCGGGGAGGGCGCATTATTTT. It encodes CSVRRGPGRAHYF.